This T cell receptor (beta chain) was recorded in a study of cytomegalovirus exposure and HLA in healthy donors. Findings of the study overall: Accurate prediction of most subjects' HLA-A and HLA-B alleles from TCR beta sequences was reported. Segments of the TCR beta V type were, in most cases, productive about 90% or about 30% of the time in an earlier analysis. Of the V segments, some could not be distinguished, including TRBV6-2 and TRBV6-3, and were excluded.

PCR was performed using 60 Vbeta and 13 Jbeta primers. As handled by the study authors: Approximately 12 million of 70 million to 80 million unique TCR beta chains were shared, per a later count. Method: immunoSEQ multiplex PCR; TCRdb's copy keeps in-frame clones and lacks some. From that table come the V and J calls and clone size; the DNA was used to work out D and trimming. The sample lists 150,000 to 200,000 clones, approximately 80% occurring once. J was trimmed by 11 bases and V by 2 bases; bases with no gene match: 7. Germline CDR1 is SGHNT and CDR2 is YENEEA. This CDR3 has 13 amino acids. Points on this clone: The antigen remains undetermined.

Sequencing input: PBMCs. The source of this sequence is a male donor in good health and CMV-seropositive. The V call is TRBV11-3, the J call TRBJ1-1, with TRBD1 matching 8 bases. CDR3 region: CASSLRQGAGAFF. The CDR3 DNA reads TGTGCCAGCAGCTTAAGGCAGGGGGCGGGTGCTTTCTTT.